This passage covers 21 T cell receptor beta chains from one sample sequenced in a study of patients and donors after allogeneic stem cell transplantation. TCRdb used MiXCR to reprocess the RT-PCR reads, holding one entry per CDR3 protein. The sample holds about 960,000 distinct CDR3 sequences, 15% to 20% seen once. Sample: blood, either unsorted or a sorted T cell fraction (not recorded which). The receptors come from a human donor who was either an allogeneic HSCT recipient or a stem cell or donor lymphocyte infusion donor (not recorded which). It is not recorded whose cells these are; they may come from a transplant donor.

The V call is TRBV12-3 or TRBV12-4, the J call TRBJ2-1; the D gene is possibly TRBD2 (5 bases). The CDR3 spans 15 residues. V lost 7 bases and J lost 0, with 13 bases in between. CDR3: CASIRAVSSYNEQFF. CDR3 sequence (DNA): TGTGCCAGCATTAGAGCGGTGAGCTCCTACAATGAGCAGTTCTTC.

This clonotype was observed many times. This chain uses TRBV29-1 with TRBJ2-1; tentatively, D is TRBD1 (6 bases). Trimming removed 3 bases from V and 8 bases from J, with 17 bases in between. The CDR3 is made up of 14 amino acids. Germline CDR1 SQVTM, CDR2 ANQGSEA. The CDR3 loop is CSVERDTGGHEQFF. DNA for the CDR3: TGCAGCGTTGAGAGGGACACCGGCGGGCATGAGCAGTTCTTC.

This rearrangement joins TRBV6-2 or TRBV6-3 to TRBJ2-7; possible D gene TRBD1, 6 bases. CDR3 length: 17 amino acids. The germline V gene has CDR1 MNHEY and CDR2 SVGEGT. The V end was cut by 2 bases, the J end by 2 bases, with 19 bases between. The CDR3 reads CASSYARRGGSPYEQYF. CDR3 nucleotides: TGTGCCAGCAGTTACGCCCGGCGTGGGGGCTCCCCCTACGAGCAGTACTTC.

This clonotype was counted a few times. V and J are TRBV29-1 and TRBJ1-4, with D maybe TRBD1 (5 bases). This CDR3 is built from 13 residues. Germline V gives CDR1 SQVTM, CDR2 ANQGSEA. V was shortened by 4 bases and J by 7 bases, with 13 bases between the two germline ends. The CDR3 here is CSVASGVGEKLFF. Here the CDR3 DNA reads TGCAGCGTTGCGTCGGGGGTGGGTGAAAAACTGTTTTTT.

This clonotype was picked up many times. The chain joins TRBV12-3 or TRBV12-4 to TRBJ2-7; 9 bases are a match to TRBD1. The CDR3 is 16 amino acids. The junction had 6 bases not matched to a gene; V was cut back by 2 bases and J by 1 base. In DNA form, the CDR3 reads TGTGCCAGCAGTTTATGGGGACAGGGAGGATCCTACGAGCAGTACTTC. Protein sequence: CASSLWGQGGSYEQYF.

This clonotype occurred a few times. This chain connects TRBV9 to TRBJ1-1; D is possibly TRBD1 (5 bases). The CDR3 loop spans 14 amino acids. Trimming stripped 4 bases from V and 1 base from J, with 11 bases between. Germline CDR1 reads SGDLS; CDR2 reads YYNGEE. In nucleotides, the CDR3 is TGTGCCAGCAGCCCAAGTGGGGGGAACACTGAAGCTTTCTTT. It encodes CASSPSGGNTEAFF.

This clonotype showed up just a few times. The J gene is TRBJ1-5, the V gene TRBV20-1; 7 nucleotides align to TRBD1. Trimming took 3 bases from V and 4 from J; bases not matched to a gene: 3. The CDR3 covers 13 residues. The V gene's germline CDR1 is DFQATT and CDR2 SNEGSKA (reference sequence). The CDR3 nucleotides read TGCAGTGCTAGCCCACAGGGGAATCAGCCCCAGCATTTT. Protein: CSASPQGNQPQHF.

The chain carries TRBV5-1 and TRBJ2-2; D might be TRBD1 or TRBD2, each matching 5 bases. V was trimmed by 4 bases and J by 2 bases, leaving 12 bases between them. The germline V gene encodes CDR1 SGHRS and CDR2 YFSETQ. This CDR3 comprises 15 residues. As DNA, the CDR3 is TGCGCCAGCAGCCCCAGGGACCCTAACACCGGGGAGCTGTTTTTT. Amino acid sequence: CASSPRDPNTGELFF.

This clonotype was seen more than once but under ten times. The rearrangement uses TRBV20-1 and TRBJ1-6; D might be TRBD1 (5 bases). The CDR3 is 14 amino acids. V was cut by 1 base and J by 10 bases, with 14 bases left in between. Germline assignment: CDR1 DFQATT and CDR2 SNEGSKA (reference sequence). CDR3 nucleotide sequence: TGCAGTGCTAGAGGGGGGAGGCTTCGGTCACCCCTCCACTTT. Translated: CSARGGRLRSPLHF.

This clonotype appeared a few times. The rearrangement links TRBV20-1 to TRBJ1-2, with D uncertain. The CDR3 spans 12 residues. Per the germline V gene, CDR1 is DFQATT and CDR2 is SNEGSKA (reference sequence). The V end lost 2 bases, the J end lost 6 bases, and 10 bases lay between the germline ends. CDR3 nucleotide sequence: TGCAGTGCTAGACCACAGAGGGATGGCTACACCTTC. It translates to CSARPQRDGYTF.

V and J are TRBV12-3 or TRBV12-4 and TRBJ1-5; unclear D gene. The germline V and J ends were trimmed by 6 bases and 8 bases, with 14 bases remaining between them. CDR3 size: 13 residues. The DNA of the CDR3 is TGTGCCAGCAGAAGGCAGTTTTTGGAGCCCCAGCATTTT. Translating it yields CASRRQFLEPQHF.

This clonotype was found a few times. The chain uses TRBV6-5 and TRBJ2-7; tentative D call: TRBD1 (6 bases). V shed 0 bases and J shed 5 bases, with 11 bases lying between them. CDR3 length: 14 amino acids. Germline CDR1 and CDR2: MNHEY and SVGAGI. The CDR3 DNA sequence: TGTGCCAGCAGTTACTCGACAGGAACGGACGAGCAGTACTTC. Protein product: CASSYSTGTDEQYF.

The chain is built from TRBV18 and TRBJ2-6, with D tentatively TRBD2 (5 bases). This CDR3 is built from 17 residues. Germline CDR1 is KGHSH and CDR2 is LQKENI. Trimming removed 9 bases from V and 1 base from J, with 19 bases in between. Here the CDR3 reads CASSPGRGRSGANVLTF. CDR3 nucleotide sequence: TGTGCCAGTTCGCCGGGCAGAGGGAGATCTGGGGCCAACGTCCTGACTTTC.

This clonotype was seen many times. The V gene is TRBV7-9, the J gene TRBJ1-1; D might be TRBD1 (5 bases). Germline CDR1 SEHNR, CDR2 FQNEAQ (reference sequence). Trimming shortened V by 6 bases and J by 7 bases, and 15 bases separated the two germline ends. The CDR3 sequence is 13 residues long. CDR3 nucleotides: TGTGCCAGCAGTTTGGGGACGGGCATTGAAGCTTTCTTT. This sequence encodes CASSLGTGIEAFF.

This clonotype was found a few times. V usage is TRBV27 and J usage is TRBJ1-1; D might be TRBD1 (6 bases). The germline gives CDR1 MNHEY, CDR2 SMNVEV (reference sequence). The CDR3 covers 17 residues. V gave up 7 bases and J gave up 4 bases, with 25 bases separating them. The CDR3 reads CASTFSSYSGGATEAFF. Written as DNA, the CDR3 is TGTGCCAGCACCTTCTCATCATACTCTGGGGGGGCCACTGAAGCTTTCTTT.

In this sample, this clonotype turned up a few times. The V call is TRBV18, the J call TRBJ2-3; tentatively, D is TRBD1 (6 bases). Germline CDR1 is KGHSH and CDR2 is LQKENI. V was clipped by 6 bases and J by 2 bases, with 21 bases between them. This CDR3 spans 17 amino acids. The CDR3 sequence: CASSPTITGPNTDTQYF. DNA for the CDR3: TGTGCCAGCTCCCCGACTATTACAGGGCCCAACACAGATACGCAGTATTTT.

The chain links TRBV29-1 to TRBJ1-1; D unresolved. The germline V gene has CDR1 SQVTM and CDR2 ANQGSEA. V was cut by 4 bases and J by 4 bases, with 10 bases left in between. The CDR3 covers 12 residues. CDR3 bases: TGCAGCGTTGTCGGCGGAATCACTGAAGCTTTCTTT. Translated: CSVVGGITEAFF.

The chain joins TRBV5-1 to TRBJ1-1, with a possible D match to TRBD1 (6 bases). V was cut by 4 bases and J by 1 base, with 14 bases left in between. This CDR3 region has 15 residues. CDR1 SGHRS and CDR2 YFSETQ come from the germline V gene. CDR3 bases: TGCGCCAGCAGCATTGACGGAGGGGGGAACACTGAAGCTTTCTTT. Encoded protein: CASSIDGGGNTEAFF.

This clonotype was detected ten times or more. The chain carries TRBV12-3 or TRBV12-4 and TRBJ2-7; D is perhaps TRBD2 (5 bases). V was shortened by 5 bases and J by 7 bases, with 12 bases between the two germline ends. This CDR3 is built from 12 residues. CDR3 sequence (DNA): TGTGCCAGCAGTCTAACAACGGGAGAGCAGTACTTC. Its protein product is CASSLTTGEQYF.

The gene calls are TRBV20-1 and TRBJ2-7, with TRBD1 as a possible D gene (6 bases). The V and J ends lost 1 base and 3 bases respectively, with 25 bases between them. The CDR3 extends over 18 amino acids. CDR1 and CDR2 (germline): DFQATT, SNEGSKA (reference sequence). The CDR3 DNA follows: TGCAGTGCTAGAGGGGAGTTGGGGACAAGTAAATGGGGCTACGAGCAGTACTTC. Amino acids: CSARGELGTSKWGYEQYF.

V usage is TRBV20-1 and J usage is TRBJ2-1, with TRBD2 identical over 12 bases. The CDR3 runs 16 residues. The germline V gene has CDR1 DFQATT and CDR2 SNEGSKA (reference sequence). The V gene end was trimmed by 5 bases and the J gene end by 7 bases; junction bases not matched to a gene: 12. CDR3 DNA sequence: TGCAGTGCTGAATTCCGACTAGCGGGGGTCCCTAATGAGCAGTTCTTC. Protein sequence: CSAEFRLAGVPNEQFF.